Presented here are 20 T cell receptor beta chains from one specimen sequenced in a study of Graves' ophthalmopathy and Graves' hyperthyroidism (dated by TCRdb to 2016 to 2019). This sample was sequenced with an Illumina HiSeq 2000. For repertoire sequencing, the TCR beta CDR3 regions were amplified from RNA transcripts. The first round was an RT-PCR using HTBI primers with the Qiagen OneStep RT-PCR kit, and this first round was followed by a second-round multiplex PCR, then size selection and purification. TCRdb redid the processing of the public reads, applying fastp at Q25 and MiXCR, and retained in-frame beta chains. A single entry per CDR3 protein holds the most common genes and DNA from its merged rows. The sample yields almost 750,000 distinct CDR3 sequences; around 40% were counted once. The ten largest clones capture less than 55% of the sample. Sequenced material: peripheral blood. Every receptor here comes from an adult man with Graves' ophthalmopathy.

The chain combines TRBV5-4 with TRBJ2-5; TRBD2 matches at 9 bases. Germline V gene sequence: CDR1 SGHNT, CDR2 YYREEE (reference sequence). V dropped 4 bases and J dropped 3; count of bases not matched to a gene: 4. The CDR3 is 14 amino acids. The CDR3 sequence: CASSPRTSEETQYF. CDR3 DNA sequence: TGTGCCAGCAGCCCTAGGACTAGCGAAGAGACCCAGTACTTC. The whole variable domain, filled in from reference TRBV5-4 and TRBJ2-5, reads ETGVTQSPTHLIKTRGQQVTLRCSSQSGHNTVSWYQQALGQGPQFIFQYYREEENGRGNFPPRFSGLQFPNYSSELNVNALELDDSALYLCASSPRTSEETQYFGPGTRLLVL.

There are a few counts of this clonotype. The chain joins TRBV20-1 to TRBJ2-5, with D perhaps assigned TRBD1 or TRBD2 (5 bases each). The germline gives CDR1 DFQATT, CDR2 SNEGSKA (reference sequence). This CDR3 contains 16 residues. The V end was cut by 0 bases, the J end by 1 base, with 15 bases between. The CDR3 loop is CSARDSRGGSQETQYF. DNA of the CDR3: TGCAGTGCTAGAGATTCTCGGGGCGGGTCCCAAGAGACCCAGTACTTC.

This clonotype was counted a few times. J is TRBJ2-7 and V is TRBV19; no clear D gene. This CDR3 has 13 residues. Trimming stripped 6 bases from V and 2 bases from J, with 11 bases between. From germline, CDR1 is LNHDA and CDR2 SQIVND (reference sequence). The CDR3 protein is CASRDGTTYEQYF. For the CDR3, the DNA is TGTGCCAGTAGGGACGGAACAACCTACGAGCAGTACTTC.

The count of this clonotype is one. This may stem from a read error, because a much larger clone lies one nucleotide away. V usage is TRBV7-9 and J usage is TRBJ1-5; 7 positions agree with TRBD1. The V gene's germline CDR1 is SEHNR and CDR2 FQNEAQ (reference sequence). This CDR3 spans 16 amino acids. The CDR3 loop reads CASQWEYRGGPQPRHF. The CDR3 nucleotides are TGTGCCTCTCAGTGGGAGTACAGGGGTGGGCCTCAGCCCCGGCATTTT.

As for this clonotype: A much larger clone is a single base away; this may be a read error. This sequence joins TRBV19 and TRBJ1-5; perhaps TRBD1 as D (5 bases). This CDR3 has 14 amino acids. Germline V gives CDR1 LNHDA, CDR2 SQIVND (reference sequence). CDR3 amino acids: CASSISPGSQSQHF. CDR3 DNA: TGTGCCAGTAGTATCTCTCCAGGGAGTCAGTCCCAGCATTTT.

This chain links TRBV5-1 with TRBJ2-7; weak D call: TRBD1 (5 bases). Deletions cut 4 bases from V and 0 bases from J, with 8 bases between. Germline V gene sequence: CDR1 SGHRS, CDR2 YFSETQ. The CDR3 extends over 13 amino acids. The CDR3 here is CASSIRASYEQYF. In DNA, the CDR3 is TGCGCCAGCAGCATCAGGGCCTCCTACGAGCAGTACTTC. Full variable domain (remainder filled in from reference TRBV5-1 and TRBJ2-7): KAGVTQTPRYLIKTRGQQVTLSCSPISGHRSVSWYQQTPGQGLQFLFEYFSETQRNKGNFPGRFSGRQFSNSRSEMNVSTLELGDSALYLCASSIRASYEQYFGPGTRLTVT.

The sample holds a few counts of this clonotype. The chain couples TRBV5-5 to TRBJ2-7; D remains unclear. The germline gives CDR1 SGHKS, CDR2 YYEKEE (reference sequence). V was trimmed by 6 bases and J by 3 bases, leaving 4 bases between them. This CDR3 region has 10 residues. The CDR3 bases are TGTGCCAGCACCCTCTACGAGCAGTACTTC. Its protein is CASTLYEQYF.

This clonotype was found once. A much larger clone lies a single base off, so this may be a read error. The chain recombines TRBV15 with TRBJ1-2; no definite D call. This CDR3 spans 15 amino acids. Germline V gene lookup returns CDR1 LNHNV and CDR2 YYDKDF (reference sequence). The CDR3, as DNA: TGTGCCACCAGCGGAGATCGCGGGTTTAACTATGGCTACACCTTC. This encodes CATSGDRGFNYGYTF.

This clonotype was recorded once. The chain joins TRBV7-9 to TRBJ1-2, with a weak D call TRBD1 (6 bases). The germline V gene encodes CDR1 SEHNR and CDR2 FQNEAQ (reference sequence). Trimming removed 4 bases at V and 8 bases at J, with 14 bases between. This CDR3 is built from 13 residues. CDR3 coding DNA: TGTGCCAGCAGCTCAGCGGGGGCGCGGGGCTACACCTTC. Its protein product is CASSSAGARGYTF.

The chain links TRBV25-1 to TRBJ2-2; D is perhaps TRBD1 or TRBD2 (5 bases each). Trimming cost V 6 bases and J 7 bases, with 18 bases left between them. Per germline, CDR1 MGHDK and CDR2 SYGVNS. The CDR3 length is 15 residues. CDR3 bases: TGTGCCAGCAGCCCGAGAAGCGCGAGGGGCGGGGAGCTGTTTTTT. Its protein is CASSPRSARGGELFF. Full variable domain (outside the CDR3, taken from reference TRBV25-1 and TRBJ2-2): EADIYQTPRYLVIGTGKKITLECSQTMGHDKMYWYQQDPGMELHLIHYSYGVNSTEKGDLSSESTVSRIRTEHFPLTLESARPSHTSQYLCASSPRSARGGELFFGEGSRLTVL.

This chain's CDR3 is CASLAGTGELFF. The CDR3 DNA sequence: TGTGCCAGCTTAGCGGGCACCGGGGAGCTGTTTTTT. This sequence joins TRBV25-1 and TRBJ2-2; 7 bases map to TRBD2. CDR1 and CDR2 from the germline V gene are MGHDK and SYGVNS. With 8 bases clipped from V and 4 bases from J, the junction kept 1 base outside the gene matches. The CDR3 consists of 12 residues.

Worth noting for this clonotype: Since the CDR3 does not end with the conserved phenylalanine or tryptophan, this likely comes from a read error. The DNA is left out, because the CDR3 cannot be placed on it with certainty; the CDR3 is given as TCRdb lists it. The chain uses TRBV19 and TRBJ2-2; the table's D call TRBD2 went unverified against the DNA. Per germline, CDR1 LNHDA and CDR2 SQIVND (reference sequence). The CDR3 totals 11 residues, both ends included. CDR3: CASSGTSGGLA.

This clonotype was counted a few times. The chain employs TRBV2 and TRBJ1-5; a weak D match, TRBD1 (5 bases). Looked up from germline, CDR1 is SNHLY and CDR2 is FYNNEI. The V end was cut by 7 bases, the J end by 2 bases, with 21 bases between. The CDR3 covers 17 residues. CDR3 protein: CASTQGKVIYGNQPQHF. Here the CDR3 DNA reads TGTGCCAGCACCCAGGGAAAGGTGATCTATGGCAATCAGCCCCAGCATTTT.

This clonotype turned up a few times. The chain joins TRBV12-3 or TRBV12-4 to TRBJ1-4; TRBD1 might be the D (6 bases). Trimming shortened V by 6 bases and J by 5 bases, and 16 bases separated the two germline ends. This CDR3 has 15 residues. The CDR3 protein is CASRNNRDYNEKLFF. The CDR3 bases are TGTGCCAGCAGGAACAACAGGGATTACAATGAAAAACTGTTTTTT.

This clonotype was picked up one time. An end of the junction differs from the germline gene, which may be a read error. This chain uses TRBV24-1 with TRBJ1-4; 7 bases are shared with TRBD1. Germline CDR1 KGHDR, CDR2 SFDVKD. The CDR3 contains 14 residues. The CDR3 protein is CASSSQGRVEKLFF. Here the CDR3 DNA reads TGTGCCAGCAGTTCACAGGGGCGGGTTGAAAAACTGTTTTTT.

As to this clonotype: Lacking the conserved final phenylalanine or tryptophan, this CDR3 likely reflects a read error. The V gene is TRBV10-3, the J gene TRBJ1-1; D possibly corresponds to TRBD1 (6 bases). The CDR3 spans 14 residues. Germline CDR1 is ENHRY and CDR2 is SYGVKD. V gave up 10 bases and J gave up 1 base, with 16 bases separating them. CDR3 DNA sequence: TGTGCCAGCAGCTCCCAGGGGAAGAACACTGAAGCTTTCCTT. Encoded protein: CASSSQGKNTEAFL.

The rearrangement uses TRBV7-2 and TRBJ2-2, with D tentatively TRBD2 (7 bases). V was trimmed by 10 bases and J by 7 bases, leaving 16 bases between them. The length of the CDR3 is 13 residues. The germline CDR1 and CDR2 sequences are SGHTA and FQGNSA. The CDR3 protein is CATGRGQGGELFF. DNA for the CDR3: TGTGCCACCGGGCGGGGGCAGGGCGGGGAGCTGTTTTTT.

A word on this clonotype: One junction end disagrees with the germline gene, perhaps due to a read error. The rearrangement joins TRBV29-1 to TRBJ2-5; D is possibly TRBD1 (5 bases). There are 13 residues in the CDR3. Germline values: CDR1 SQVTM, CDR2 ANQGSEA. The CDR3, as DNA: TGCGGCGTTGAAGGGGTCGATTCACCGTCCCAGTACTTC. Protein sequence: CGVEGVDSPSQYF.

The CDR3 here is CSLGGLDGYTF. As DNA, the CDR3 is TGCAGCTTGGGAGGGTTAGATGGCTACACCTTC. The chain recombines TRBV29-1 with TRBJ1-2; no clear D. Germline-derived CDR1 and CDR2 are SQVTM and ANQGSEA. This CDR3 is built from 11 residues. V lost 8 bases and J lost 6, with 13 bases in between.

This clonotype has a handful of counts. The rearrangement links TRBV15 to TRBJ1-2; D is possibly TRBD1 (5 bases). The CDR3 has 14 amino acids. Trimming pared 3 bases from V and 10 bases from J, leaving 18 bases between. From germline, CDR1 is LNHNV and CDR2 YYDKDF (reference sequence). CDR3 DNA: TGTGCCACCAGCAGTTTAGGGGATTTAGGAGTCTACACCTTC. It yields the protein CATSSLGDLGVYTF.